Described below is a single T cell receptor beta chain sequence and its context. This clonotype was detected only a few times. What antigen it recognizes has not been identified. Base qualities are missing; no much larger clone stands one base away. This entry belongs to a study of T-cell reconstitution after alpha-beta-depleted transplantation in children (dated by TCRdb to between 2015 and 2016). At the level of the whole study: The study quantitatively tracked T-cell immune reconstitution after TCRalphabeta/CD19-depleted allogeneic hematopoietic cell transplantation in children using TCR repertoire profiling. General study outcomes and caveats: The frequencies of hyperexpanded clones fell over the following months, and after one year, T-cell counts and TCRbeta diversity were mostly attributed to newly produced T cells. In some patients, the high TCRbeta diversity seen at day 60 was put down to recipient T cells and intrathymic progenitors that had survived conditioning. The apparently early recovery of alphabetaT-cell counts about two months after transplant reportedly depended on only several hundred rapidly expanded clones that came from non-depleted graft cells.

The germline V gene provides CDR1 MDHEN and CDR2 SYDVKM. The CDR3 runs 15 residues from the cysteine to the phenylalanine. Only the CDR3 DNA is retained, 45 bases long and in frame from the first base. Deletion took 3 bases off V and 4 bases off J, with a span of 10 bases between the germline ends. The method was PCR. Reads for this sample came from an Illumina HiSeq 2500. TCR libraries were prepared with molecular barcoding, using unique molecular identifiers to normalize TCRbeta repertoire quantification. TCRdb reanalyzed the raw reads on its own, using fastp at Q25 for trimming and MiXCR for clone calling, and kept in-frame beta chains. Each entry merges the rows of one CDR3 protein and shows their most common DNA and genes. The sample table records 500,000 to 650,000 distinct CDR3 sequences; over 9.5% of these occur just once. The ten largest clones take up 12% to 15% of the sample. The treatment or condition label corresponds to: allogeneic hematopoietic cell transplantation with graft depleted of TCRalphabeta T cells and CD19 B cells. Transplant recipients were children who received TCRalphabeta/CD19-depleted allogeneic hematopoietic cell grafts.

The chain employs TRBV28 and TRBJ1-6, with no confidently assigned D gene. This TCR derives from a female patient aged 2-9 years who had a stem cell transplant for aplastic anemia, so the T cells may come from the graft donor. Specimen: PBMCs, mostly from graft donor cells, collected 180 days after TCRalphabeta/CD19-depleted stem cell transplant. The CDR3 sequence is CASSFWVFYNSPLHF. The nucleotides read TGTGCCAGCAGTTTCTGGGTTTTTTATAATTCACCCCTCCACTTT.